Shown below are 14 T cell receptor beta chains from a single sample sequenced in a study of shared clonotypes between healthy human individuals. Some clones are missing from TCRdb's copy, which holds only in-frame ones; the method was immunoSEQ multiplex PCR. The table has 2 million to 3 million clones, 93% seen once. The sample taken for sequencing was naive CD4+ T cells from PBMCs. Subset defined: CD45RA+ positively selected. Receptors were obtained from a man aged 18 to 35 in good health. Some clones in this sample may be carry-over from other donors' samples.

The genes are TRBV18 and TRBJ1-1; maybe TRBD1 (5 bases). The V gene lost 0 bases and the J gene lost 0 bases, with 11 bases spanning the gap. There are 16 residues in the CDR3. The germline V gene encodes CDR1 KGHSH and CDR2 LQKENI. CDR3 region: CASSPPGSTVNTEAFF. Written as DNA, the CDR3 is TGTGCCAGCTCACCACCCGGATCGACAGTGAACACTGAAGCTTTCTTT.

The rearrangement uses TRBV28 and TRBJ2-5; D ambiguous. Trimming took off 6 bases at V and 5 bases at J, with 7 bases between the two ends. Germline V lookup: CDR1 MDHEN, CDR2 SYDVKM. The CDR3 runs to 11 residues. CDR3 region: CASRTSETQYF. Here the CDR3 DNA reads TGTGCCAGCAGGACCTCTGAGACCCAGTACTTC.

This rearrangement joins TRBV7-8 to TRBJ1-1; D uncertain. Germline CDR1 is SGHVS and CDR2 is FQNEAQ. Deletions cut 3 bases from V and 7 bases from J, with 9 bases between. The CDR3 totals 12 residues. CDR3 amino acids: CASSFNGIEAFF. CDR3 DNA: TGTGCCAGCAGCTTCAACGGTATTGAAGCTTTCTTT.

CDR3 DNA: TGCGCCAGCAGTTTTATAGCGGGATTGGGCAATGAGCAGTTCTTC. Translating gives CASSFIAGLGNEQFF. This chain joins TRBV5-1 and TRBJ2-1; TRBD2 matches at 8 bases. The germline V gene encodes CDR1 SGHRS and CDR2 YFSETQ. The CDR3 sequence is 15 residues long. With V trimmed by 5 bases and J by 6 bases, 10 bases remained unmatched.

The chain has TRBV5-1 and TRBJ1-5; D might be TRBD1 (6 bases). The CDR3 sequence is 15 residues long. The germline V and J ends were trimmed by 5 bases and 5 bases, with 17 bases remaining between them. The germline V gene has CDR1 SGHRS and CDR2 YFSETQ. The CDR3 DNA is TGCGCCAGCAGGGCAGGGGTTGTAGAGGATCAGCCCCAGCATTTT. Translated: CASRAGVVEDQPQHF.

To note about this clone: The sample contains more than one DNA sequence encoding this CDR3. The CDR3 here is CASSLGLAVYNEQFF. The CDR3 DNA sequence: TGTGCCAGCAGCTTGGGCCTAGCGGTTTACAATGAGCAGTTCTTC. The J gene is TRBJ2-1, the V gene TRBV5-4; 7 bases agree with TRBD2. With 0 bases clipped from V and 4 bases from J, the junction kept 4 bases outside the gene matches. CDR1 and CDR2 from the germline V gene are SGHNT and YYREEE (reference sequence). This CDR3 is built from 15 residues.

The gene calls are TRBV10-3 and TRBJ2-1, with no clear D. Germline V lookup: CDR1 ENHRY, CDR2 SYGVKD. Trimming removed 2 bases from V and 8 bases from J, with 7 bases in between. This CDR3 contains 12 residues. CDR3 sequence: CAISEKSDEQFF. The CDR3 DNA reads TGTGCCATCAGTGAGAAGTCCGATGAGCAGTTCTTC.

The CDR3: CSAPPEKLFF. The DNA for the CDR3 is TGCAGTGCCCCCCCCGAAAAACTGTTTTTT. The V gene is TRBV20-1, the J gene TRBJ1-4; D unclear. This CDR3 has 10 amino acids. V was shortened by 6 bases and J by 8 bases, with 7 bases between the two germline ends. From germline, CDR1 is DFQATT and CDR2 SNEGSKA (reference sequence).

V and J are TRBV15 and TRBJ2-6; TRBD1 matches 10 bases. CDR1 is LNHNV and CDR2 is YYDKDF in the germline V gene (reference sequence). This CDR3 comprises 17 residues. The junction had 1 base not matched to a gene; V was cut back by 1 base and J by 1 base. DNA for the CDR3: TGTGCCACCAGCAGAGGGGGACAGGGGTCTGGGGCCAACGTCCTGACTTTC. Protein sequence: CATSRGGQGSGANVLTF.

Note on this clone: The sample has other DNA sequences that encode this CDR3 too. CDR3 DNA sequence: TGTGCCAGCAGCGGGACTAGCGGGAGATCCTACAATGAGCAGTTCTTC. This codes for CASSGTSGRSYNEQFF. The chain uses TRBV7-9 and TRBJ2-1, with 14 bases lining up with TRBD2. The V gene end was trimmed by 5 bases and the J gene end by 1 base; junction bases not matched to a gene: 1. The CDR3 is made up of 16 amino acids. Germline loops: CDR1 SEHNR, CDR2 FQNEAQ (reference sequence).

This sequence joins TRBV18 and TRBJ2-4; a possible D gene is TRBD2 (6 bases). Germline V gene data show CDR1 as KGHSH and CDR2 as LQKENI. The length of the CDR3 is 19 residues. The V end was cut by 4 bases, the J end by 0 bases, with 22 bases between. The CDR3 loop reads CASSQRLETAGLAKNIQYF. The DNA of the CDR3 is TGTGCCAGCTCACAAAGACTTGAAACGGCGGGACTAGCCAAAAACATTCAGTACTTC.

The chain combines TRBV4-1 with TRBJ2-3, with D perhaps matching TRBD2 (6 bases). CDR1 MGHRA and CDR2 YSYEKL come from the germline V gene. Trimming left V 0 bases short and J 3 bases short, with 16 bases between. The CDR3 length is 17 residues. In nucleotides, the CDR3 is TGCGCCAGCAGCCAAGATCGGTACGGGGGAGGAACAGATACGCAGTATTTT. This gives the protein CASSQDRYGGGTDTQYF.

The CDR3 bases are TGTGCCAGTAGTATCGACGGACGTCCCCGAGGAGATGAGCAGTTCTTC. Its protein product is CASSIDGRPRGDEQFF. V and J are TRBV19 and TRBJ2-1; D remains ambiguous. Trimming cost V 3 bases and J 8 bases, with 20 bases left between them. CDR1 and CDR2 (germline): LNHDA, SQIVND (reference sequence). The CDR3 is 16 residues long.

The CDR3, as DNA: TGTGCCAGCAGGGAAGGGGGGGGCAATCAGCCCCAGCATTTT. Its translation: CASREGGGNQPQHF. V gene TRBV6-6 combines with J gene TRBJ1-5, with D perhaps matching TRBD1 (6 bases). With 6 bases removed from V and 2 bases from J, the gap between germline ends came to 11 bases. Germline CDR1 MNHNY, CDR2 SVGAGI (reference sequence). CDR3 length: 14 residues.